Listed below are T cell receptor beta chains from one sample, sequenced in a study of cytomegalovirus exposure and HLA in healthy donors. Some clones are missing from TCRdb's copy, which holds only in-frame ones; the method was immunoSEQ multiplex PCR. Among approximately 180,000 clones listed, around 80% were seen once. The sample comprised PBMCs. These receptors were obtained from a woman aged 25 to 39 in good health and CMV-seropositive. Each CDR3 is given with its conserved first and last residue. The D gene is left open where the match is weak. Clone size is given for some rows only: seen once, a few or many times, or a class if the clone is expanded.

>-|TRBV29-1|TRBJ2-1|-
TGCAGCGTCGAGGGGGGGGCTCCGACGGATGAGCAGTTCTTC
CSVEGGAPTDEQFF
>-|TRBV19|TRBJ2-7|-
TGTGCCAGTACCCCCGGCGGGGACGAGCAGTACTTC
CASTPGGDEQYF
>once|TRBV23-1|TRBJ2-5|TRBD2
TGCGCCAGCAGTCGCCCCGGAGCGGGAGGGCCGGAGACCCAGTACTTC
CASSRPGAGGPETQYF
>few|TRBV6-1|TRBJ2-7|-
TGTGCCAGCAGTGAACCCATTGAGCAGTACTTC
CASSEPIEQYF
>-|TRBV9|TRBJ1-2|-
TGTGCCAGCAGCGTAGGAGGCGGACAGAACTATGGCTACACCTTC
CASSVGGGQNYGYTF
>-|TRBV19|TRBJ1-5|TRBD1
TGTGCCAGTAGTTCAAAGGGGGGACAGTGGGACAATCAGCCCCAGCATTTT
CASSSKGGQWDNQPQHF
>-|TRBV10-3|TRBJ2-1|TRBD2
TGTGCCATCAGTGCGGGGGCTAGCGGGAGGAATGAGCAGTTCTTC
CAISAGASGRNEQFF
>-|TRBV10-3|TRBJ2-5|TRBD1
TGTGCCATCAAGGGACAGGCCACGCAAGAGACCCAGTACTTC
CAIKGQATQETQYF
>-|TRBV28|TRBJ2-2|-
TGTGCCAGCAGCCCTAGGCGGGAACCGAACACCGGGGAGCTGTTTTTT
CASSPRREPNTGELFF
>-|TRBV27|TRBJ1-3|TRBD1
TGTGCCAGCAGTTTATACGGGACAGGACGCGTTGGAAACACCATATATTTT
CASSLYGTGRVGNTIYF
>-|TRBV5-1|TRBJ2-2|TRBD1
TGCGCCAGCAGCTCAGCGATCGGGACAGCGAACACCGGGGAGCTGTTTTTT
CASSSAIGTANTGELFF
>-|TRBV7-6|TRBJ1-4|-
TGTGCCAGCAGCTCTCGGACAGAAGGGGTAGTTTACAGTGAAAAACTGTTTTTT
CASSSRTEGVVYSEKLFF
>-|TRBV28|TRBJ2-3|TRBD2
TGTGCCAGCAGTTTGGGTAGCGGGAGTAAAACAGATACGCAGTATTTT
CASSLGSGSKTDTQYF
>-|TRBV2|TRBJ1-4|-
TGTGCCAGCATATCAGGCACGGGAAATGAAAAACTGTTTTTT
CASISGTGNEKLFF
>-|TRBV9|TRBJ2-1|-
TGTGCCAGCAGCGTAGATACTGCTTCCTACAATGAGCAGTTCTTC
CASSVDTASYNEQFF
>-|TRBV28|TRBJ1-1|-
TGTGCCAGCAGTTTACGTAGCGGTATGAACACTGAAGCTTTCTTT
CASSLRSGMNTEAFF
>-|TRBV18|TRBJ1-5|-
TGTGCCAGCTCACCAGGCAGCGATCAGCCCCAGCATTTT
CASSPGSDQPQHF
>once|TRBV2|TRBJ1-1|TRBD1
TGTGCCAGCATGTTACAGGGGGCGAACACTGAAGCTTTCTTT
CASMLQGANTEAFF
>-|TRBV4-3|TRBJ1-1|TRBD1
TGCGCCAGCAGCCAAGTCCGACAGGGAGCTGGTGGGAACACTGAAGCTTTCTTT
CASSQVRQGAGGNTEAFF
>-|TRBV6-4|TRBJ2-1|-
TGTGCCAGCAGTCGGGTTTTGATTAGCTCCTACAATGAGCAGTTCTTC
CASSRVLISSYNEQFF
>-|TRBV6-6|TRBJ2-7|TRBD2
TGTGCCAGCAGACCCGGACTAGCGGCCTCCTACGAGCAGTACTTC
CASRPGLAASYEQYF
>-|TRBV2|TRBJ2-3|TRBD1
TGTGCCAGCGGTGGACAGGGGGCAGATACGCAGTATTTT
CASGGQGADTQYF
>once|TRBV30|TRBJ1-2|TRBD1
TGTGCCTGGACCCCGGACAGGTTCTATGGCTACACCTTC
CAWTPDRFYGYTF
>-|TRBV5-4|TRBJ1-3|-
TGTGCCAGCAGCACCCCGACAGCCTCTGGAAACACCATATATTTT
CASSTPTASGNTIYF
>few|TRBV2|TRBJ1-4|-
TGTGCCAGCAGCCCCTCGTTTAATGAAAAACTGTTTTTT
CASSPSFNEKLFF
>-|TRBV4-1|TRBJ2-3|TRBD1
TGCGCCAGCAGCCAGGGGGACAGCCGGAGCACAGATACGCAGTATTTT
CASSQGDSRSTDTQYF
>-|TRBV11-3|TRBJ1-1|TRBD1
TGTGCCAGCAGCCCGAGGGCAGGGGGATGGACTGAAGCTTTCTTT
CASSPRAGGWTEAFF
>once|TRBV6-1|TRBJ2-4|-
TGTGCCAGCAGTGAAGTAAGGGGAAACATTCAGTACTTC
CASSEVRGNIQYF